This record concerns one T cell receptor (beta chain) sequence. Its specificity is not known. The CDR3 loop spans 19 amino acids. Germline loops: CDR1 SQVTM, CDR2 ANQGSEA. V was pared by 7 bases and J by 0 bases, with 18 bases of the junction left unmatched. The assay was immunoSEQ multiplex PCR, and TCRdb's table has in-frame clones only and misses some. The data show roughly 130,000 clones, with less than 95% seen just once and 11% held by the top ten. Cryopreserved PBMCs provided approximately 1.9 micrograms of genomic DNA for the TCR beta libraries. This sample stems from a study of cytotoxic CD8 clonotypes in ibrutinib-treated CLL. Overall study: After treatment lasting a median approximately 11 months, range 6 to 36, response samples were collected. Points from the study as a whole: Once treatment began, public clonotypes, which were uncommon, contracted or stayed stable.

This sequence joins TRBV29-1 and TRBJ2-4; 10 nucleotides align to TRBD2. The input for sequencing was PBMCs, taken after 12 months of ibrutinib treatment. The sequence came from a human donor with chronic lymphocytic leukemia. The CDR3 protein is CSANRLGLAGVEAKNIQYF. In nucleotides, the CDR3 is TGCAGCGCCAATCGTCTTGGGCTAGCGGGAGTTGAAGCCAAAAACATTCAGTACTTC.